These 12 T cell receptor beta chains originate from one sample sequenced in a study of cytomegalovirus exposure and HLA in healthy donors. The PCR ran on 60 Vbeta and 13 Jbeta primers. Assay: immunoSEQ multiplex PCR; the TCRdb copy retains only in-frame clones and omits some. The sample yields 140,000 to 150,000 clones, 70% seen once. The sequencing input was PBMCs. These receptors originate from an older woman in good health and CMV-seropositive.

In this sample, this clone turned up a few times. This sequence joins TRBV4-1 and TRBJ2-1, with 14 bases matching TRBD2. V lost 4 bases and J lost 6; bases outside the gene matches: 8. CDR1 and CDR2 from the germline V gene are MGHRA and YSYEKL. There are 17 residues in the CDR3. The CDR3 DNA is TGCGCCAGCAGCCCCGATCCGACTAGCGGGAGGGGCAATGAGCAGTTCTTC. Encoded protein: CASSPDPTSGRGNEQFF.

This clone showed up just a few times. CDR3 DNA: TGTGCCAGCAGTGATAGGGACAGGCAGAGCTATGGCTACACCTTC. Encoded protein: CASSDRDRQSYGYTF. The chain uses TRBV2 and TRBJ1-2; 8 nucleotides align to TRBD1. The length of the CDR3 is 15 residues. Losses at the gene ends were 3 bases for V and 4 bases for J; bases not matched to a gene: 7. The germline V gene encodes CDR1 SNHLY and CDR2 FYNNEI.

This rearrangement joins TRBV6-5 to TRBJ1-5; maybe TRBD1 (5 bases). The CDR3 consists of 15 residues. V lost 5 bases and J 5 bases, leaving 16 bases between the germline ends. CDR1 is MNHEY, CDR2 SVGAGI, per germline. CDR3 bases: TGTGCCAGCAGTCCCGGCGGGGGAGGGGATCAGCCCCAGCATTTT. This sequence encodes CASSPGGGGDQPQHF.

CDR3 coding DNA: TGTGCCAGCAGGATACTGGACAGTAGTCTTGGGGGCTACACCTTC. Residues: CASRILDSSLGGYTF. The chain joins TRBV2 to TRBJ1-2; D may be TRBD1 (6 bases). CDR1 and CDR2 from the germline V gene are SNHLY and FYNNEI. V dropped 6 bases and J dropped 8 bases, with 22 bases sitting between them. The CDR3 sequence is 15 residues long.

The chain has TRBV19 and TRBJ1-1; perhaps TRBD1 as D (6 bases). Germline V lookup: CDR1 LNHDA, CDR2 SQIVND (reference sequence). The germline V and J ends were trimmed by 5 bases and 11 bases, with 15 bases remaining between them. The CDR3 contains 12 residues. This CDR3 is CASSPQGATAFF. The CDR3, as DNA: TGTGCCAGTAGTCCACAGGGAGCGACGGCTTTCTTT.

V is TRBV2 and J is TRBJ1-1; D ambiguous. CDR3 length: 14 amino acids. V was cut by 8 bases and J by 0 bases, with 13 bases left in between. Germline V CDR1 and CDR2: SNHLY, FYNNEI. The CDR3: CASGPRRVNTEAFF. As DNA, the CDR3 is TGTGCCAGCGGGCCTCGGCGGGTGAACACTGAAGCTTTCTTT. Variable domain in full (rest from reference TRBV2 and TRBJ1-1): EPEVTQTPSHQVTQMGQEVILRCVPISNHLYFYWYRQILGQKVEFLVSFYNNEISEKSEIFDDQFSVERPDGSNFTLKIRSTKLEDSAMYFCASGPRRVNTEAFFGQGTRLTVV.

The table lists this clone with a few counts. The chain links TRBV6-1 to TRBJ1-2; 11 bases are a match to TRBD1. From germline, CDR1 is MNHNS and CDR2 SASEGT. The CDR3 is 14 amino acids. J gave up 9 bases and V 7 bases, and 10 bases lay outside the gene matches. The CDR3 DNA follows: TGTGCCAGCAACCCCCCCGGGACAGGGGGTAGCTACACCTTC. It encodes CASNPPGTGGSYTF.

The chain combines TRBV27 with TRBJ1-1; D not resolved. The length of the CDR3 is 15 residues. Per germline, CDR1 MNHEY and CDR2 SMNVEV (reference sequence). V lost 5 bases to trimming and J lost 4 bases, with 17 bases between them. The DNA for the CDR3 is TGTGCCAGCAGTCCCTCCCGTAGAATGGTCACTGAAGCTTTCTTT. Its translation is CASSPSRRMVTEAFF.

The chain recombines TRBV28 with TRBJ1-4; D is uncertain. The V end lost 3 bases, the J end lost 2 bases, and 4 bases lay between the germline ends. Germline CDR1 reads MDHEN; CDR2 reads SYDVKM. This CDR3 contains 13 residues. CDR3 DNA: TGTGCCAGCAGTTTGGGCACTAATGAAAAACTGTTTTTT. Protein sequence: CASSLGTNEKLFF.

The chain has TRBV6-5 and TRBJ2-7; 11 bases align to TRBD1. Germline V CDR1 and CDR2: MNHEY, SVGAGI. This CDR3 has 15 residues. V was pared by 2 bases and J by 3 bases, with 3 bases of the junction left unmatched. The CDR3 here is CASSYRDRGNYEQYF. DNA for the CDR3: TGTGCCAGCAGTTACCGGGACAGGGGGAACTACGAGCAGTACTTC.

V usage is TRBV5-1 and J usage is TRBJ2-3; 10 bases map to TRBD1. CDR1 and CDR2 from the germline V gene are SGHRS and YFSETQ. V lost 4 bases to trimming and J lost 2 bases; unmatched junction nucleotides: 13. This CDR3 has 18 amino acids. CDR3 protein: CASSPFAGTGDNTDTQYF. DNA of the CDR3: TGCGCCAGCAGCCCATTCGCGGGGACAGGGGACAACACAGATACGCAGTATTTT.

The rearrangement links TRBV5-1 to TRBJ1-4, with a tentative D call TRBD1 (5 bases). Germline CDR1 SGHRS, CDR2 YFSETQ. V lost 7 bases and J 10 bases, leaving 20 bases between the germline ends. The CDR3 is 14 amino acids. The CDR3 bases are TGCGCCAGCGGACCGGACGCCCAGGGTGGAAAACTGTTTTTT. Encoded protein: CASGPDAQGGKLFF.